This record covers a single T cell receptor (beta chain). Antigen: not known. The sample originates from a study of PD-1 blockade in classical Hodgkin lymphoma. Every one of the patients relapsed after autologous stem cell transplantation (brentuximab vedotin exposure was variable). Study-wide results and limits: According to reports, newly diagnosed patients had lower baseline TCR diversity than healthy donors, and relapsed/refractory patients had lower baseline TCR diversity still. Whoever responded completely had baseline diversity much like that seen in newly diagnosed patients. Whereas CD4+ TCR diversity had risen significantly by C4D1, CD8+ TCR diversity had not.

Here immunoSEQ multiplex PCR was the method, and the copy in TCRdb shows in-frame clones only, minus some. This table has tens of thousands of clones, more than 65% appearing once. The receptor was derived from a human donor with classical Hodgkin lymphoma. Material: peripheral blood mononuclear cells (PBMCs), obtained before the second cycle of nivolumab.

In DNA form, the CDR3 reads TGTGCCAGCAGCTTTAGCGGGGACCCCTACGAGCAGTACTTC. This sequence encodes CASSFSGDPYEQYF. The V call is TRBV5-8, the J call TRBJ2-7, with 8 nucleotides matching TRBD2. This CDR3 has 14 amino acids. Per the germline V gene, CDR1 is SGHTS and CDR2 is YDEGEE. The V segment lost 2 bases and the J segment 2 bases; nucleotides outside the gene matches: 3.